Listed here are 24 T cell receptor beta chains from one sample, sequenced in a study of cytomegalovirus exposure and HLA in healthy donors. A multiplex PCR was run with 60 Vbeta primers and 13 Jbeta primers. The protocol was immunoSEQ multiplex PCR, while the TCRdb copy is restricted to in-frame clones and leaves out a portion. Among more than 110,000 clones listed, about 80% were seen once. The sequencing sample was made of PBMCs. The receptors come from a male donor in good health and CMV-seronegative.

This chain links TRBV4-3 with TRBJ1-2; possibly TRBD1 for D (5 bases). V lost 0 bases, J lost 2 bases, and 10 bases lay in between. This CDR3 region has 15 residues. Germline CDR1 is LGHNA and CDR2 is YSLEER. CDR3: CASSQDSSGNYGYTF. DNA for the CDR3: TGCGCCAGCAGCCAAGATAGTTCAGGGAACTATGGCTACACCTTC.

The chain couples TRBV7-9 to TRBJ1-1; 8 nucleotides agree with TRBD1. Trimming at V came to 3 bases and at J to 6 bases, leaving 3 bases not matched to a gene. The germline gives CDR1 SEHNR, CDR2 FQNEAQ (reference sequence). The CDR3 totals 13 residues. CDR3 in amino acids: CASSFSTGAEAFF. CDR3 in DNA: TGTGCCAGCAGCTTTTCGACAGGGGCTGAAGCTTTCTTT.

This clone was seen a single time. J is TRBJ1-1 and V is TRBV7-2; 10 nucleotides line up with TRBD1. J was trimmed by 8 bases and V by 3 bases; bases with no gene match: 0. From germline, CDR1 is SGHTA and CDR2 FQGNSA. The CDR3 is made up of 12 amino acids. The CDR3 is CASSLDRGEAFF. The DNA for the CDR3 is TGTGCCAGCAGCTTGGACAGGGGGGAAGCTTTCTTT.

J is TRBJ2-7 and V is TRBV6-1; TRBD1 might be the D (5 bases). CDR1 MNHNS and CDR2 SASEGT come from the germline V gene. Trimming took 10 bases from V and 3 from J, leaving 7 bases between them. The CDR3 has 10 residues. CDR3 protein: CATDNYEQYF. CDR3 DNA: TGTGCCACGGACAACTACGAGCAGTACTTC.

The chain joins TRBV19 to TRBJ2-7, with D maybe TRBD2 (6 bases). The CDR3 runs 14 residues. With 11 bases removed from V and 0 bases from J, the gap between germline ends came to 17 bases. Germline-derived CDR1 and CDR2 are LNHDA and SQIVND (reference sequence). CDR3 region: CASASSAHSYEQYF. The DNA of the CDR3 is TGTGCCTCCGCCTCTAGCGCGCACTCCTACGAGCAGTACTTC.

Note on this clone: At one boundary the junction diverges from the germline segment, which might be a read error. The V call is TRBV7-9, the J call TRBJ1-1; no reliable D call. CDR3 length equals 15 residues. The V gene's germline CDR1 is SEHNR and CDR2 FQNEAQ (reference sequence). Here the CDR3 DNA reads TGTTCCAGCAGCTTAGATCTCTTTTTGAACACTGAAGCTTTCTTT. Protein product: CSSSLDLFLNTEAFF.

The V gene is TRBV4-3, the J gene TRBJ2-5; 7 nucleotides line up with TRBD2. Per the germline V gene, CDR1 is LGHNA and CDR2 is YSLEER. This CDR3 comprises 15 residues. V was pared by 1 base and J by 5 bases, with 7 bases of the junction left unmatched. This CDR3 is CASSQGVGGWETQYF. DNA for the CDR3: TGCGCCAGCAGCCAAGGGGTGGGGGGGTGGGAGACCCAGTACTTC.

The table lists this clone with a few counts. V gene TRBV27 combines with J gene TRBJ2-7, with D possibly being TRBD1 (6 bases). Between the trimmed V and J ends, which lost 6 bases and 1 base, there was a span of 10 bases. CDR1 MNHEY and CDR2 SMNVEV come from the germline V gene (reference sequence). The CDR3 is 13 residues long. The CDR3 region is CASRRTASYEQYF. CDR3 bases: TGTGCCAGCAGACGGACAGCTTCCTACGAGCAGTACTTC.

CDR3 loop: CASSLIAGPRTGNTIYF. The CDR3, as DNA: TGTGCCAGCAGCTTGATCGCGGGACCCCGAACTGGAAACACCATATATTTT. The chain recombines TRBV5-6 with TRBJ1-3, with D perhaps matching TRBD1 (5 bases). The CDR3 runs to 17 residues. Germline lookup yields CDR1 SGHDT and CDR2 YYEEEE. The germline V and J ends were trimmed by 1 base and 2 bases, with 16 bases remaining between them. Full variable domain (rest looked up from reference TRBV5-6 and TRBJ1-3): DAGVTQSPTHLIKTRGQQVTLRCSPKSGHDTVSWYQQALGQGPQFIFQYYEEEERQRGNFPDRFSGHQFPNYSSELNVNALLLGDSALYLCASSLIAGPRTGNTIYFGEGSWLTVV.

The V call is TRBV7-2, the J call TRBJ2-5; D unresolved. The J call may be incorrect, as the DNA end agrees better with TRBJ2-7. Germline V gene data show CDR1 as SGHTA and CDR2 as FQGNSA. The CDR3 runs to 12 residues. In DNA form, the CDR3 reads TGTGCCAGCAGCTTCAATCCCTACGAGCAGTACTTC. Encoded protein: CASSFNPYEQYF.

This clone was found a few times. This sequence joins TRBV7-2 and TRBJ1-5; TRBD1 is a possible D gene (6 bases). Germline CDR1 is SGHTA and CDR2 is FQGNSA. The CDR3 has 15 residues. The V end lost 2 bases, the J end lost 3 bases, and 11 bases lay between the germline ends. This CDR3 reads CASSLLGDTNQPQHF. CDR3 DNA: TGTGCCAGCAGCTTATTAGGGGACACCAATCAGCCCCAGCATTTT.

As DNA, the CDR3 is TGTGCCTGGAGTGATGATCCCGGTCAGCCCCAGCATTTT. The encoded protein is CAWSDDPGQPQHF. The chain employs TRBV30 and TRBJ1-5; D gene ambiguous. Germline V gives CDR1 GTSNPN, CDR2 SVGIG (reference sequence). The V gene lost 1 base and the J gene lost 6 bases, with 10 bases spanning the gap. This CDR3 has 13 residues.

The chain couples TRBV29-1 to TRBJ2-3; tentatively, D is TRBD2 (6 bases). The CDR3 extends over 14 amino acids. CDR1 is SQVTM and CDR2 is ANQGSEA in the germline V gene. V shed 4 bases and J shed 2 bases, with 13 bases lying between them. The CDR3 sequence is CSVGGAGITDTQYF. The CDR3 nucleotides are TGCAGCGTTGGAGGGGCGGGGATCACAGATACGCAGTATTTT.

V and J are TRBV6-5 and TRBJ1-6; D uncertain. The CDR3 loop spans 13 amino acids. Trimming removed 6 bases from V and 0 bases from J, with 3 bases in between. Looked up from germline, CDR1 is MNHEY and CDR2 is SVGAGI. CDR3 in DNA: TGTGCCAGCAGGAGCTCCTATAATTCACCCCTCCACTTT. Protein product: CASRSSYNSPLHF.

This chain joins TRBV7-8 and TRBJ2-3; TRBD2 matches 7 bases. The trim removed 11 bases at V and 13 bases at J, leaving 3 bases unmatched. The CDR3 consists of 8 residues. The germline V gene has CDR1 SGHVS and CDR2 FQNEAQ. CDR3 amino acids: CASGGEYF. Here the CDR3 DNA reads TGTGCCTCGGGGGGAGAGTATTTT.

The V call is TRBV6-5, the J call TRBJ2-2, with TRBD1 matching over 11 bases. CDR3 size: 16 residues. After removal of 4 bases from V and 0 bases from J, the junction contained 1 base not matched to a gene. Germline CDR1 reads MNHEY; CDR2 reads SVGAGI. Here the CDR3 DNA reads TGTGCCAGCAGTTTGGGACAGGGGGCGAACACCGGGGAGCTGTTTTTT. Translated: CASSLGQGANTGELFF.

This clone was counted once. Other DNA sequences in this specimen translate into the identical CDR3. The V call is TRBV5-1, the J call TRBJ2-3; 7 bases fit TRBD2. V shed 2 bases and J 1 base; nucleotides not matched to a gene: 1. The CDR3 length is 14 residues. Germline V gene sequence: CDR1 SGHRS, CDR2 YFSETQ. The CDR3 protein is CASSFGGGTDTQYF. The CDR3 region has the DNA TGCGCCAGCAGCTTTGGGGGGGGCACAGATACGCAGTATTTT.

The sample holds a few counts of this clone. The chain carries TRBV29-1 and TRBJ1-1; D is undetermined. Trimming pared 7 bases from V and 1 base from J, leaving 7 bases between. Germline assignment: CDR1 SQVTM and CDR2 ANQGSEA. This CDR3 has 11 residues. The CDR3 DNA sequence: TGCAGCGCGAGGGAGAACACTGAAGCTTTCTTT. Translating gives CSARENTEAFF.

This chain uses TRBV28 with TRBJ1-5; no reliable D call. CDR1 MDHEN and CDR2 SYDVKM come from the germline V gene. This CDR3 has 14 amino acids. Between the trimmed V and J ends, which lost 1 base and 7 bases, there was a span of 11 bases. CDR3 sequence (DNA): TGTGCCAGCAGTTTATCCCGGGGTTGGCAGCCCCAGCATTTT. It encodes CASSLSRGWQPQHF.

This clone was counted once. The V and J genes are TRBV25-1 and TRBJ1-5, with unresolved D. The CDR3 covers 17 residues. Per the germline V gene, CDR1 is MGHDK and CDR2 is SYGVNS. Trimming removed 1 base from V and 5 bases from J, with 18 bases in between. The CDR3 spells CASSESDPGVNYQPQHF. The DNA for the CDR3 is TGTGCCAGCAGTGAATCCGACCCCGGGGTGAATTATCAGCCCCAGCATTTT.

Comments on this clone: Within the sample, other DNA sequences also encode this same CDR3. This CDR3 reads CASSEARVGTVQGKLFF. The CDR3 DNA follows: TGTGCCAGCAGTGAGGCGCGGGTTGGGACAGTTCAGGGAAAACTGTTTTTT. The chain couples TRBV2 to TRBJ1-4; 7 bases are a match to TRBD1. With 3 bases clipped from V and 10 bases from J, the junction kept 17 bases outside the gene matches. This CDR3 region has 17 residues. Looked up from germline, CDR1 is SNHLY and CDR2 is FYNNEI.

The chain combines TRBV4-3 with TRBJ2-1; maybe TRBD2 (6 bases). The ends were cut back, 0 bases at V and 6 bases at J, with 12 bases in the middle. Germline V gene sequence: CDR1 LGHNA, CDR2 YSLEER. CDR3 length equals 15 residues. DNA of the CDR3: TGCGCCAGCAGCCAAGAGGGCGGGGAGATCAATGAGCAGTTCTTC. Its translation: CASSQEGGEINEQFF.

The rearrangement uses TRBV30 and TRBJ2-3, with 8 bases identical to TRBD2. J lost 3 bases, V lost 6 bases, and 11 bases had no gene match. Germline V gives CDR1 GTSNPN, CDR2 SVGIG (reference sequence). CDR3 size: 15 residues. The CDR3 sequence is CACGSGSGGTDTQYF. Here the CDR3 DNA reads TGTGCCTGTGGGAGCGGAAGCGGGGGAACAGATACGCAGTATTTT.

The chain recombines TRBV5-4 with TRBJ1-2, with 12 bases fitting TRBD1. V was clipped by 0 bases and J by 6 bases; unmatched bases: 3. This CDR3 spans 15 amino acids. Germline loops: CDR1 SGHNT, CDR2 YYREEE (reference sequence). The CDR3 bases are TGTGCCAGCAGCTTGGACGGGACAGGGGGCGATGGCTACACCTTC. It codes for CASSLDGTGGDGYTF.